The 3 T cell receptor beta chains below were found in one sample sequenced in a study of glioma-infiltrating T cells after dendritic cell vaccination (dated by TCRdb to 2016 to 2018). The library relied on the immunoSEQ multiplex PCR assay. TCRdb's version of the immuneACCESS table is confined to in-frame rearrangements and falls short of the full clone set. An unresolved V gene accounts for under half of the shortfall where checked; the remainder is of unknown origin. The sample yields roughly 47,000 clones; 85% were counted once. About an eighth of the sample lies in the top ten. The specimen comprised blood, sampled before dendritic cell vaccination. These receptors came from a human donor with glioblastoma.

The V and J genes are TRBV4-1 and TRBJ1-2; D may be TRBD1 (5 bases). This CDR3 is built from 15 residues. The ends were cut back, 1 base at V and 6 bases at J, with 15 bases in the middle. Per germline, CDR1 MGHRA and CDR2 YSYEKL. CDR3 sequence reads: CASSQVALPGHGYTF. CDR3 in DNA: TGCGCCAGCAGCCAAGTAGCCTTGCCAGGGCATGGCTACACCTTC.

In nucleotides, the CDR3 is TGTGCCAGCAGCCCCATCACAGATACGCAGTATTTT. Protein sequence: CASSPITDTQYF. The chain combines TRBV7-9 with TRBJ2-3; D is unclear. Germline CDR1 and CDR2: SEHNR and FQNEAQ (reference sequence). The V and J ends lost 5 bases and 2 bases respectively, with 5 bases between them. This CDR3 contains 12 residues.

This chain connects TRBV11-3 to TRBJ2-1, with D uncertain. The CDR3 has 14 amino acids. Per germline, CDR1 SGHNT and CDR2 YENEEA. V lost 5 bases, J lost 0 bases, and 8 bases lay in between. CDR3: CASSPRLSYNEQFF. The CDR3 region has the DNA TGTGCCAGCAGCCCCAGACTCTCCTACAATGAGCAGTTCTTC. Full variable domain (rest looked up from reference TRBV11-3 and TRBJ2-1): EAGVVQSPRYKIIEKKQPVAFWCNPISGHNTLYWYLQNLGQGPELLIRYENEEAVDDSQLPKDRFSAERLKGVDSTLKIQPAELGDSAVYLCASSPRLSYNEQFFGPGTRLTVL.